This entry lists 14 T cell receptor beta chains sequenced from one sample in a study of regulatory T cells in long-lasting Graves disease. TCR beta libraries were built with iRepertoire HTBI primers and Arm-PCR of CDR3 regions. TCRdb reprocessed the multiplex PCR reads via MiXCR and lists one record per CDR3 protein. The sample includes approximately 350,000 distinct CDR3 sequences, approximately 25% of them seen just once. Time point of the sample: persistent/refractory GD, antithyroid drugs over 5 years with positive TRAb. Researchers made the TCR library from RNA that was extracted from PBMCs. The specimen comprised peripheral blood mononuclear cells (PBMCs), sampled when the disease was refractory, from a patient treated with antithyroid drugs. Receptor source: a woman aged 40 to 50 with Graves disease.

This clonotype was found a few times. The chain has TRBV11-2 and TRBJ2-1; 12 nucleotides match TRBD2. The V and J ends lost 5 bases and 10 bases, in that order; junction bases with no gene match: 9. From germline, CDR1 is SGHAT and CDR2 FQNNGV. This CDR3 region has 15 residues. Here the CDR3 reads CASSHGLAGRGEQFF. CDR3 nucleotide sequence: TGTGCCAGCAGCCACGGACTAGCGGGAAGAGGGGAGCAGTTCTTC.

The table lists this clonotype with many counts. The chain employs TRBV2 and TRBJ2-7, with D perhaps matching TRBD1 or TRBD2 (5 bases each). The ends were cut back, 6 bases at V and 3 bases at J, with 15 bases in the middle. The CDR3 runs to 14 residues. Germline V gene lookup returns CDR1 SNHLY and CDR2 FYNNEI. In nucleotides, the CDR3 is TGTGCCAGCAGGTTCCGGGACGTCCGCTACGAGCAGTACTTC. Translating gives CASRFRDVRYEQYF.

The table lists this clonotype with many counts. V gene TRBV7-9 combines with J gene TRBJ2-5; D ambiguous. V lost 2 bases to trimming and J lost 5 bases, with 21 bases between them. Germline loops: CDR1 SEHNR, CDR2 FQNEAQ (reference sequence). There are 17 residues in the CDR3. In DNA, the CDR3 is TGTGCCAGCAGCTTACTCGACTCGGCGCTGCTGGGGGAGACCCAGTACTTC. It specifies CASSLLDSALLGETQYF. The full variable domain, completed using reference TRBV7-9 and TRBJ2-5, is DTGVSQNPRHKITKRGQNVTFRCDPISEHNRLYWYRQTLGQGPEFLTYFQNEAQLEKSRLLSDRFSAERPKGSFSTLEIQRTEQGDSAMYLCASSLLDSALLGETQYFGPGTRLLVL.

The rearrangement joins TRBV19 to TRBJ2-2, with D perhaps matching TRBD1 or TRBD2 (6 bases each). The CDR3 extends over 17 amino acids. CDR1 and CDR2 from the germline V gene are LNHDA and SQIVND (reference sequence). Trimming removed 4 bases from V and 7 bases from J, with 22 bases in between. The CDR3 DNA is TGTGCCAGTAGTAATCCACGAACTAGCCCGACAGGCGGGGAGCTGTTTTTT. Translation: CASSNPRTSPTGGELFF.

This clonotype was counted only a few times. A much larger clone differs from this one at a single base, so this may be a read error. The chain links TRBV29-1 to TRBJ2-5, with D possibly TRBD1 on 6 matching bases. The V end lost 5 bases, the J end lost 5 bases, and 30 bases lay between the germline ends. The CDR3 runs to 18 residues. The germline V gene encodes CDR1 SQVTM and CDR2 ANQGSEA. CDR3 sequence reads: CSVKEPAAADRILETQYF. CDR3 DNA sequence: TGCAGCGTTAAGGAACCTGCCGCAGCCGACAGGATCTTGGAGACCCAGTACTTC.

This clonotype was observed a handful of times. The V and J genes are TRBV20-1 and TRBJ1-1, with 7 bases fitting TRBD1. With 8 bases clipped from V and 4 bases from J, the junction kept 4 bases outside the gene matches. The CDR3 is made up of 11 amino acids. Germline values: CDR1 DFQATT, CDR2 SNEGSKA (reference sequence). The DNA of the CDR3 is TGCAGTCTAAAGGGGGCCACTGAAGCTTTCTTT. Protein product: CSLKGATEAFF.

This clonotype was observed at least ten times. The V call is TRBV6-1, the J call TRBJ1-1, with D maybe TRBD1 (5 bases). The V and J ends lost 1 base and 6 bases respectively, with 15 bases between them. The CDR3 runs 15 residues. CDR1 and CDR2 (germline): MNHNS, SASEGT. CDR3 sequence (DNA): TGTGCCAGCAGTGAAGGGGGGGTAGGAAGCGCTGAAGCTTTCTTT. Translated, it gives CASSEGGVGSAEAFF.

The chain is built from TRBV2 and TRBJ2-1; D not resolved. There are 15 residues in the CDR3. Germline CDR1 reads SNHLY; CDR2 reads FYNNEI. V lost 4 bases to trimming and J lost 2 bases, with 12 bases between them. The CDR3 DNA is TGTGCCAGCAGTGTTAACGGGCCGGCCTACAATGAGCAGTTCTTC. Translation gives CASSVNGPAYNEQFF.

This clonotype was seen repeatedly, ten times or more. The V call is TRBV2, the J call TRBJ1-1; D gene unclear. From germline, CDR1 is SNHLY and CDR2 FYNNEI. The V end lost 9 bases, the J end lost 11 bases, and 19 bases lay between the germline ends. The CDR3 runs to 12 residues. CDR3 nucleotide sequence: TGTGCCAGAAGCAGCGGGAAGGGTGGTGCTTTCTTT. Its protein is CARSSGKGGAFF. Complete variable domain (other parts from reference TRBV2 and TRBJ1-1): EPEVTQTPSHQVTQMGQEVILRCVPISNHLYFYWYRQILGQKVEFLVSFYNNEISEKSEIFDDQFSVERPDGSNFTLKIRSTKLEDSAMYFCARSSGKGGAFFGQGTRLTVV.

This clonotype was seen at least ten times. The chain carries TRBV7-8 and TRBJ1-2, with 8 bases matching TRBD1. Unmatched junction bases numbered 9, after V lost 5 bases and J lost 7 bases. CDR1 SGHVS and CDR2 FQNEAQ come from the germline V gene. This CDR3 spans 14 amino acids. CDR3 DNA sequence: TGTGCCAGCAGCCCCCAGGACAGGGTGGGTGGCTACACCTTC. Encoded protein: CASSPQDRVGGYTF.

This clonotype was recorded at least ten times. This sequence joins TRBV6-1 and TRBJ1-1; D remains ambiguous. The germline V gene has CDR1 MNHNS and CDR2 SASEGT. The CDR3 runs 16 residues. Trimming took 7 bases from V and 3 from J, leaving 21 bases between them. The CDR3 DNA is TGTGCCAGCACCCCCGCGCAGTCCCTAAGGGACACTGAAGCTTTCTTT. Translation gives CASTPAQSLRDTEAFF.

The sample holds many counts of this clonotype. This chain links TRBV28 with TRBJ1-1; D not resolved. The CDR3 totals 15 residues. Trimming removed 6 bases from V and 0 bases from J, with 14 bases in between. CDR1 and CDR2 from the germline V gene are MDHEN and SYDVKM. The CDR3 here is CASSYSGTMNTEAFF. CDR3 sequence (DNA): TGTGCCAGCAGCTACTCCGGCACCATGAACACTGAAGCTTTCTTT. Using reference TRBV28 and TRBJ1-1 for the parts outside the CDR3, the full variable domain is DVKVTQSSRYLVKRTGEKVFLECVQDMDHENMFWYRQDPGLGLRLIYFSYDVKMKEKGDIPEGYSVSREKKERFSLILESASTNQTSMYLCASSYSGTMNTEAFFGQGTRLTVV.

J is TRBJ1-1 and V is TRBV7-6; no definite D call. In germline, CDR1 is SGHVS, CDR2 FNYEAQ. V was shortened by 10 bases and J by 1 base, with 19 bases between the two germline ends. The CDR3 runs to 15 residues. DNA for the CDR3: TGTGCCAAGGCGGCCGCTTCGGGCCCGAACACTGAAGCTTTCTTT. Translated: CAKAAASGPNTEAFF.

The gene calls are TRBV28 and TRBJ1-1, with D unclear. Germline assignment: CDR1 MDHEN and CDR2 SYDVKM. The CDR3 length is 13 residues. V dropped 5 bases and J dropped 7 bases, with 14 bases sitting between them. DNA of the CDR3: TGTGCCAGCAGTATGAACAGTAGGAGTGAAGCTTTCTTT. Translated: CASSMNSRSEAFF. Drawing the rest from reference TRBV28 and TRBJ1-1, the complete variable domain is DVKVTQSSRYLVKRTGEKVFLECVQDMDHENMFWYRQDPGLGLRLIYFSYDVKMKEKGDIPEGYSVSREKKERFSLILESASTNQTSMYLCASSMNSRSEAFFGQGTRLTVV.